This passage covers 20 T cell receptor beta chains from one sample sequenced in a study of tumor-infiltrating lymphocytes in primary liver carcinoma (TCRdb year 2017). Total RNA and DNA were co-extracted from 20-30 mg of bulk tissue with the AllPrep DNA/RNA mini kit, without cell sorting. Sequencing instrument: Illumina HiSeq 2500. Using a constant-region primer and ProtoScript II reverse transcriptase, TCRbeta-specific cDNA was reverse-transcribed from around 520 ng total RNA. The TCRbeta libraries were prepared through three rounds of nested multiplex PCR following a slightly modified ARM-PCR procedure. Multiplex TRBV1-TRBV30 forward primers and a Cbeta reverse primer were used in the first two PCR rounds, each of which was run for 10 cycles. The public reads were run again by TCRdb, first through fastp at Q25 and then through MiXCR, and only productive beta chains were kept. Under each unique CDR3 protein, matching rows form one entry showing the most common genes and DNA. A total of some 55,000 distinct CDR3 sequences appear in this sample, about 80% of them only once. The ten most abundant clones make up approximately 25% of the sample.

Material for sequencing was liver tumor tissue from sampling region 2. The sample's cell subset or site label is to be understood as: tumor region T2, inferior pole. The origin of the receptors is a man aged 35 to 55 with primary liver carcinoma and hepatitis B virus infection.

The chain couples TRBV29-1 to TRBJ2-3; no firm D call. CDR1 and CDR2 from the germline V gene are SQVTM and ANQGSEA. The length of the CDR3 is 13 residues. Trimming left V 8 bases short and J 1 base short, with 13 bases between. The CDR3 reads CSFNAVGTDTQYF. In DNA form, the CDR3 reads TGCAGCTTCAACGCTGTAGGCACAGATACGCAGTATTTT.

The sample holds one count of this clonotype. The genes are TRBV6-5 and TRBJ2-7; TRBD2 might be the D (6 bases). Germline CDR1 is MNHEY and CDR2 is SVGAGI. V was trimmed by 6 bases and J by 3 bases, leaving 15 bases between them. This CDR3 is built from 14 residues. The CDR3 protein is CASRTGGECYEQYF. The CDR3, as DNA: TGTGCCAGCAGAACAGGAGGGGAATGCTACGAGCAGTACTTC.

In the case of this clonotype: A much larger clone lies one base from this, so it may be a read error. The chain is built from TRBV28 and TRBJ1-2, with D perhaps TRBD1 (6 bases). Per the germline V gene, CDR1 is MDHEN and CDR2 is SYDVKM. With 6 bases removed from V and 6 bases from J, the gap between germline ends came to 20 bases. CDR3 length: 15 amino acids. The CDR3 DNA is TGTGCCAGCAGCCCTCCCAGGGACATCGCCCATGGCTACACCTTC. It encodes CASSPPRDIAHGYTF.

A word on this clonotype: The junction differs from germline at one of its ends, possibly a read error. V is TRBV11-2 and J is TRBJ2-2, with D tentatively TRBD2 (6 bases). Germline CDR1 reads SGHAT; CDR2 reads FQNNGV. This CDR3 has 15 residues. Written as DNA, the CDR3 is TGTGCTAGCCTCCCACCGGGAGTGCACACCGGGGAGATGTTTTTT. The encoded protein is CASLPPGVHTGEMFF.

This clonotype was counted a few times. A much larger clone sits a single nucleotide away, making a read error possible. The rearrangement joins TRBV10-2 to TRBJ1-1; the D is unclear. Deletions cut 3 bases from V and 3 bases from J, with 11 bases between. The length of the CDR3 is 14 residues. In germline, CDR1 is WSHSY, CDR2 SAAADI. For the CDR3, the DNA is TGCGCCAGCAGTGAATGGTCTGGGGACACTGAAGCTTTCTTT. This translates into CASSEWSGDTEAFF.

This clonotype is medium-sized (0.01 to 0.1%) in the sample. V gene TRBV11-2 combines with J gene TRBJ1-5; TRBD1 is a possible D gene (5 bases). CDR1 is SGHAT and CDR2 is FQNNGV in the germline V gene. The CDR3 loop spans 14 amino acids. With 5 bases removed from V and 6 bases from J, the gap between germline ends came to 14 bases. The CDR3 sequence is CASSDLDTGQPQHF. DNA of the CDR3: TGTGCCAGCAGCGACCTAGACACAGGTCAGCCCCAGCATTTT.

In regard to this clonotype: Sequence at one end of the junction differs from germline and may be a read error. This sequence joins TRBV5-5 and TRBJ2-7; tentatively, D is TRBD2 (5 bases). This CDR3 has 16 amino acids. Germline V CDR1 and CDR2: SGHKS, YYEKEE (reference sequence). The CDR3 here is CVSSLVTEGFNYEQYF. The DNA for the CDR3 is TGTGTCAGCAGCTTGGTTACAGAGGGCTTCAACTACGAGCAGTACTTC.

Concerning this clonotype: At one of its ends the junction is not consistent with the germline gene, which may arise from a read error. The J gene is TRBJ1-4, the V gene TRBV6-6, with 8 bases that match TRBD1. CDR3 length: 14 amino acids. Per germline, CDR1 MNHNY and CDR2 SVGAGI (reference sequence). In DNA form, the CDR3 reads TGTGGCAGCAGTATCGACAGGGGAAACGAAAAACAGTTTTTT. Amino acids: CGSSIDRGNEKQFF.

This clonotype was detected a few times. The junction differs from germline at one of its ends, possibly a read error. The genes are TRBV11-2 and TRBJ2-7; D is ambiguous. Germline V lookup: CDR1 SGHAT, CDR2 FQNNGV. This CDR3 spans 14 amino acids. Here the CDR3 reads CASSLVDGAYEQHF. The CDR3, as DNA: TGTGCCAGTAGCTTAGTCGACGGAGCCTACGAGCAGCACTTC.

Of note for this clonotype: At one boundary the junction diverges from the germline segment, which might be a read error. J is TRBJ2-7 and V is TRBV6-1, with 7 bases matching TRBD2. The CDR3 loop spans 13 amino acids. Germline CDR1 is MNHNS and CDR2 is SASEGT. As DNA, the CDR3 is TGTGCCACCAGTGAGCGGGACGATTACGAGCAGTACTTC. It encodes CATSERDDYEQYF.

This clonotype was seen just once. The V call is TRBV6-1, the J call TRBJ2-1; 8 nucleotides agree with TRBD2. CDR1 and CDR2 from the germline V gene are MNHNS and SASEGT. This CDR3 has 18 residues. J gave up 3 bases and V 0 bases, and 10 bases lay outside the gene matches. The CDR3 region has the DNA TGTGCCAGCAGTGAAGCCTACCCCGAGACTAGCGTCTACAATGAGCAGTTCTTC. This gives the protein CASSEAYPETSVYNEQFF.

Of note for this clonotype: The conserved final phenylalanine or tryptophan is absent from the CDR3, which likely points to a read error. The J gene is TRBJ2-7, the V gene TRBV11-2; TRBD2 matches 15 bases. The germline V gene encodes CDR1 SGHAT and CDR2 FQNNGV. The CDR3 extends over 18 amino acids. The CDR3 DNA reads TGTGCCAGCAGCTTATCGGTTGGACTAGCGGGAGGGGGGTACGACCAGTACATC. This translates into CASSLSVGLAGGGYDQYI.

As for this clonotype: The conserved final phenylalanine or tryptophan is absent from the CDR3, which likely points to a read error. The chain combines TRBV11-1 with TRBJ2-7; D is unresolved. The CDR3 runs 13 residues. The germline gives CDR1 SGHAT, CDR2 FQDESV (reference sequence). The DNA of the CDR3 is TGTGCAGGCAGCTTACTCGGACCCTACGAGCAGTACTTA. Residues: CAGSLLGPYEQYL.

This clonotype came up a few times. A much bigger clone sits one base away, suggesting this may be a read error. The chain combines TRBV28 with TRBJ2-2, with D perhaps matching TRBD1 (5 bases). The CDR3 contains 16 residues. V lost 3 bases, J lost 8 bases, and 19 bases lay in between. Germline assignment: CDR1 MDHEN and CDR2 SYDVKM. The CDR3 nucleotides are TGTGCCAGCAGTTTCATGACAGAACCTTCACCGGGGGAGCTGTTTTTT. Amino acids: CASSFMTEPSPGELFF.

About this clonotype: The missing conserved phenylalanine or tryptophan at the end of this CDR3 makes a read error likely. The chain uses TRBV12-3 or TRBV12-4 and TRBJ2-4; a weak D match, TRBD1 (5 bases). The CDR3 sequence is 15 residues long. The CDR3 here is CANSFGQGAKNIQYL. DNA of the CDR3: TGCGCCAACAGTTTCGGGCAGGGAGCCAAAAACATTCAGTACTTA.

The chain joins TRBV6-5 to TRBJ2-1, with 9 bases lining up with TRBD1. Looked up from germline, CDR1 is MNHEY and CDR2 is SVGAGI. V trimming: 8 bases; J trimming: 10 bases; junction bases outside the gene matches: 15. The CDR3 sequence is 15 residues long. CDR3 bases: TGTGCCAGCTGTACAGGGGGCATGATGGGTGGGGAGCAGTTCTTC. Amino acid sequence: CASCTGGMMGGEQFF.

This clonotype was seen repeatedly, ten times or more. The chain is built from TRBV28 and TRBJ2-1; 11 positions agree with TRBD2. Unmatched junction bases numbered 5, after V lost 2 bases and J lost 8 bases. The CDR3 covers 15 residues. Per germline, CDR1 MDHEN and CDR2 SYDVKM. DNA for the CDR3: TGTGCCAGCAGTTTAATGACTAGCGGGACGGATGAGCAGTTCTTC. Amino acids: CASSLMTSGTDEQFF.

Of note for this clonotype: An end of the junction differs from the germline gene, which may be a read error. The V and J genes are TRBV11-2 and TRBJ2-2; 7 positions match TRBD2. CDR3 length: 16 amino acids. Germline values: CDR1 SGHAT, CDR2 FQNNGV. In DNA form, the CDR3 reads TGTGCCAGCAGTTTAGTGGCGCCAGCGGGAACCGAGGAGCTGTTTTTT. It encodes CASSLVAPAGTEELFF.

Ten or more counts support this clonotype. A read error may explain this, as a much larger clone is one base away. V is TRBV6-1 and J is TRBJ2-7; 7 bases are shared with TRBD2. From germline, CDR1 is MNHNS and CDR2 SASEGT. The CDR3 contains 14 residues. V gave up 8 bases and J gave up 7 bases; unmatched junction bases: 14. In DNA, the CDR3 is TGTGCCAGCGACAGCGGGATATTATCCCAGGAGCAGTACTTC. Amino acid sequence: CASDSGILSQEQYF.

To note about this clonotype: Lacking the conserved final phenylalanine or tryptophan, this CDR3 likely reflects a read error. This chain links TRBV11-2 with TRBJ2-3, with 9 bases aligning to TRBD2. V gave up 5 bases and J gave up 5 bases; unmatched junction bases: 11. Germline V lookup: CDR1 SGHAT, CDR2 FQNNGV. This CDR3 region has 16 residues. In DNA, the CDR3 is TGTGCCAGCAGCCCCCCGACTAGCGGCTGCATAGATACGCAGTATTCT. It encodes CASSPPTSGCIDTQYS.